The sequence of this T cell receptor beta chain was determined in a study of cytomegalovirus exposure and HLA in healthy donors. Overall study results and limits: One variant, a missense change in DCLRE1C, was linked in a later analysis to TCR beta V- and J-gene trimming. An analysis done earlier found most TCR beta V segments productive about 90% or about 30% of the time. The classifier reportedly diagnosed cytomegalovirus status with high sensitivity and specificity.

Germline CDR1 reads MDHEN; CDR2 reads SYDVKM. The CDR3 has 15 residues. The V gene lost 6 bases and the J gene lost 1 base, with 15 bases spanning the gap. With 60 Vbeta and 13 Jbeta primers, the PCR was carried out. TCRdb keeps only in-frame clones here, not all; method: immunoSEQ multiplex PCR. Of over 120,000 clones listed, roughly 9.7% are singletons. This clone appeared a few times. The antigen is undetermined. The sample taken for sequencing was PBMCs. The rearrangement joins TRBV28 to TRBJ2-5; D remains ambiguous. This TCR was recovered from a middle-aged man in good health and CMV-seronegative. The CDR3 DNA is TGTGCCAGCAGCCACGGCAGGATCCGCCAAGAGACCCAGTACTTC. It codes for CASSHGRIRQETQYF.